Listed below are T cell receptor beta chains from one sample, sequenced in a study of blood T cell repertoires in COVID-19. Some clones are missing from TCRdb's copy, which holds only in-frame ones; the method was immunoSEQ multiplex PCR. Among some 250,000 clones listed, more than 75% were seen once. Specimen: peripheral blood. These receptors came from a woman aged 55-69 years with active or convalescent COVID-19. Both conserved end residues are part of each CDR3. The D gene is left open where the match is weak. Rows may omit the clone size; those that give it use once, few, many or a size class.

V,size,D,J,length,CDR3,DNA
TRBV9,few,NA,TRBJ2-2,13,CASSPRFTGELFF,TGTGCCAGCAGCCCCCGTTTCACCGGGGAGCTGTTTTTT
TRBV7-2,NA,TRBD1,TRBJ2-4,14,CASSRTGGGNIQYF,TGTGCCAGCAGCCGTACAGGGGGCGGAAACATTCAGTACTTC
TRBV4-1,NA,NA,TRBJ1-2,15,CASSQDLPGNYGYTF,TGCGCCAGCAGCCAAGATCTCCCGGGAAACTATGGCTACACCTTC
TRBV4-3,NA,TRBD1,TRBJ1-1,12,CASSQTGGRAFF,TGCGCCAGCAGCCAGACAGGGGGCAGGGCTTTCTTT
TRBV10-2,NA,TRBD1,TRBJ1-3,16,CATSQSQGNTGNTIYF,TGCGCCACCTCACAGTCACAGGGGAATACTGGAAACACCATATATTTT
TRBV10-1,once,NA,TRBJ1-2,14,CASRRGIANYGYTF,TGCGCCAGCAGGAGGGGGATTGCTAACTATGGCTACACCTTC
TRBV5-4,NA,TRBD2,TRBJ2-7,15,CASSGGLAGVYEQYF,TGTGCCAGCAGCGGGGGACTAGCGGGGGTCTACGAGCAGTACTTC
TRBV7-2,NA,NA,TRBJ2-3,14,CATGEGHSTDTQYF,TGTGCCACAGGGGAGGGACACAGCACAGATACGCAGTATTTT
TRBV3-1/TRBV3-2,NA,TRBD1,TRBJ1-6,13,CASWPGQGSPLHF,TGTGCCAGCTGGCCGGGACAGGGATCACCCCTCCACTTT
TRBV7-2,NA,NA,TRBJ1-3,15,CASSLSPFSGNTIYF,TGTGCCAGCAGCTTATCCCCCTTCTCTGGAAACACCATATATTTT
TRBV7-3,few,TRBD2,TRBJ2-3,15,CASSLASGGPDTQYF,TGTGCCAGCAGCTTAGCTAGCGGGGGACCAGATACGCAGTATTTT
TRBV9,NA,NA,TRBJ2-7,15,CASSVGGPEDYEQYF,TGTGCCAGCAGCGTAGGGGGCCCAGAGGACTACGAGCAGTACTTC
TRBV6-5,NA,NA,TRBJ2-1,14,CASKYSSSYNEQFF,TGTGCCAGCAAGTACAGCAGCTCCTACAATGAGCAGTTCTTC
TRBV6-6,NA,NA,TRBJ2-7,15,CASRALAPRSYEQYF,TGTGCCAGCAGGGCTCTGGCGCCGAGGTCCTACGAGCAGTACTTC
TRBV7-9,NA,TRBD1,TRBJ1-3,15,CASSILRDSGNTIYF,TGTGCCAGCAGCATCCTCCGGGACAGTGGAAACACCATATATTTT
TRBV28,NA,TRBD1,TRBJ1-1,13,CASSLDRVAEAFF,TGTGCCAGCAGTCTCGACAGGGTCGCTGAAGCTTTCTTT
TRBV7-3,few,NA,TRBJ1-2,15,CASSPSTVSNYGYTF,TGTGCCAGCAGCCCGTCGACAGTATCCAACTATGGCTACACCTTC
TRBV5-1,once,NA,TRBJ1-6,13,CASSLASRSPLHF,TGCGCCAGCAGCTTGGCCTCCCGGTCACCCCTCCACTTT
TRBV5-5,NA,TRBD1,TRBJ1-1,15,CASSLSGQGHTEAFF,TGTGCCAGCAGCTTGTCCGGACAGGGGCACACTGAAGCTTTCTTT
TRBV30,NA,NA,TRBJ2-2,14,CAWRGASWTGELFF,TGTGCCTGGAGAGGGGCCTCGTGGACCGGGGAGCTGTTTTTT
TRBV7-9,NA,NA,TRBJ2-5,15,CASSLGGLELETQYF,TGTGCCAGCAGCTTAGGGGGGCTGGAATTAGAGACCCAGTACTTC
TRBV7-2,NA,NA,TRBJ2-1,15,CASSLVEGDYNEQFF,TGTGCCAGCAGCTTAGTTGAGGGGGACTACAATGAGCAGTTCTTC
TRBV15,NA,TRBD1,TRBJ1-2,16,CATSPSHLGQSYGYTF,TGTGCCACCAGCCCCTCCCATTTGGGACAGTCCTATGGCTACACCTTC
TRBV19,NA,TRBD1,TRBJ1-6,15,CASSPTGGPYSPLHF,TGTGCCAGTAGTCCGACAGGGGGCCCCTATTCACCCCTCCACTTT
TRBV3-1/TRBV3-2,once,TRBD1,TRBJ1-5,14,CASSQVQGVEPQHF,TGTGCCAGCAGCCAAGTGCAGGGGGTGGAGCCCCAGCATTTT
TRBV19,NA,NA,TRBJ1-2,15,CASSIESTVSYGYTF,TGTGCCAGTAGTATAGAATCGACAGTCTCCTATGGCTACACCTTC
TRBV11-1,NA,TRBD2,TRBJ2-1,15,CASSLGLAGRLGQFF,TGTGCCAGCAGCTTGGGACTAGCGGGCCGACTCGGGCAGTTCTTC
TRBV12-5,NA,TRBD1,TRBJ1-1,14,CASGSWTGGSEAFF,TGTGCTAGTGGTTCCTGGACAGGGGGGAGTGAAGCTTTCTTT
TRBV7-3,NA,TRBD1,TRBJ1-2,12,CASPGRGLGYTF,TGTGCCAGCCCAGGAAGGGGGCTTGGCTACACCTTC
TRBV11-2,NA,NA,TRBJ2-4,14,CASSSPMAKNIQYF,TGTGCCAGCAGCTCCCCCATGGCCAAAAACATTCAGTACTTC
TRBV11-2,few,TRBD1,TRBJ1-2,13,CASSLLAGGGYTF,TGTGCCAGCAGCTTACTGGCAGGGGGCGGCTACACCTTC
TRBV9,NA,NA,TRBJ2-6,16,CASSVTGLSGANVLTF,TGTGCCAGCAGCGTAACAGGTCTCTCTGGGGCCAACGTCCTGACTTTC
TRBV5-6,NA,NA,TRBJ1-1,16,CASTDKFRGVGTEAFF,TGTGCCAGCACCGATAAATTCAGGGGAGTCGGCACTGAAGCTTTCTTT
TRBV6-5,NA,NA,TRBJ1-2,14,CASSYGQAVGGYTF,TGTGCCAGCAGTTACGGGCAGGCCGTCGGTGGCTACACCTTC
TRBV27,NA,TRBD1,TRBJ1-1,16,CASSSRGQGARAEAFF,TGTGCCAGCAGTTCACGGGGACAGGGGGCTAGAGCTGAAGCTTTCTTT
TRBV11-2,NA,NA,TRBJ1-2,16,CASSLAPPQGGYGYTF,TGTGCCAGCAGCTTAGCTCCACCCCAGGGAGGTTATGGCTACACCTTC
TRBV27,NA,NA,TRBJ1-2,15,CASSFTGPGGYGYTF,TGTGCCAGCAGTTTTACCGGGCCCGGGGGTTATGGCTACACCTTC
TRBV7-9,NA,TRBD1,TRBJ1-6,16,CASSLNTGGRNSPLHF,TGTGCCAGCAGCCTTAACACAGGGGGCCGTAATTCACCCCTCCACTTT
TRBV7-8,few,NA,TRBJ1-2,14,CASSSRVPNYGYTF,TGTGCCAGCAGCTCCAGGGTACCCAACTATGGCTACACCTTC
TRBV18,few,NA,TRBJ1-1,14,CASSPRTVNTEAFF,TGTGCCAGCTCACCTCGTACGGTGAACACTGAAGCTTTCTTT
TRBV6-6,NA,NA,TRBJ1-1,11,CAAGTNTEAFF,TGTGCAGCGGGAACGAACACTGAAGCTTTCTTT
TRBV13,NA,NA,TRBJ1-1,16,CASSFSSGVLGTEAFF,TGTGCCAGCAGCTTTTCCTCAGGGGTATTGGGCACTGAAGCTTTCTTT
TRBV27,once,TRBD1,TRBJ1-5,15,CASSLRQGANQPQHF,TGTGCCAGCAGTTTACGACAGGGAGCGAATCAGCCCCAGCATTTT
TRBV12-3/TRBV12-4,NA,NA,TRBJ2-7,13,CASSLSQGGEQYF,TGTGCCAGCAGCCTCTCCCAAGGAGGCGAGCAGTACTTC
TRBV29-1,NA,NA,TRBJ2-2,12,CSVGYYTGELFF,TGCAGCGTCGGGTATTACACCGGGGAGCTGTTTTTT
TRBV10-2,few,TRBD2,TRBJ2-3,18,CASSVGLAGGPYPDTQYF,TGCGCCAGCAGTGTTGGACTAGCGGGGGGGCCTTACCCAGATACGCAGTATTTT
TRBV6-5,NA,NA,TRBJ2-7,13,CASSYEGGYEQYF,TGTGCCAGCAGTTACGAAGGGGGCTACGAGCAGTACTTC
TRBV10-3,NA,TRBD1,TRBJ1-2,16,CAISGFVQGASYGYTF,TGTGCCATCAGTGGGTTTGTACAGGGGGCGAGCTATGGCTACACCTTC
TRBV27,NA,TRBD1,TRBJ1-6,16,CASSSPTGEYNSPLHF,TGTGCCAGCAGTTCCCCGACAGGGGAGTATAATTCACCCCTCCACTTT
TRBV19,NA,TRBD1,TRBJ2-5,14,CASSNRGAQEAQYF,TGTGCCAGTAGTAACAGGGGAGCGCAAGAGGCCCAGTACTTC
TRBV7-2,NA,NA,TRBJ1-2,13,CASSFEGVYGYTF,TGTGCCAGCAGCTTTGAGGGGGTCTATGGCTACACCTTC
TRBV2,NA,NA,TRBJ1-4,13,CASSEQGREKLFF,TGTGCCAGCAGTGAACAGGGAAGGGAAAAACTGTTTTTT
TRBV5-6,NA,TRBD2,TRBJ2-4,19,CASSFPGLAGDVAKNIQYF,TGTGCCAGCAGCTTCCCGGGACTAGCGGGGGATGTAGCCAAAAACATTCAGTACTTC
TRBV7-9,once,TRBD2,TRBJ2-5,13,CASSLTSVETQYF,TGTGCCAGCAGCTTAACTAGCGTCGAGACCCAGTACTTC
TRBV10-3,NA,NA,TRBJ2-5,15,CAISPTNHGGETQYF,TGTGCCATCAGTCCCACCAACCACGGGGGAGAGACCCAGTACTTC